A selection of T cell receptor beta chains follows, all from one sample in a study of blood T cell repertoires in COVID-19. Only in-frame clones appear in the TCRdb table, and some are missing; sequencing was by immunoSEQ multiplex PCR. Of about 320,000 clones in the sample, under 90% were seen once. Material for sequencing was PBMCs or T cells enriched from blood (not recorded which). These receptors were taken from a man aged 60-69 years who had recovered from COVID-19. The CDR3 runs from the conserved cysteine through the conserved F or W. The D gene is left open where the match is weak. Clone sizes are given selectively: once, few, many, or a class where the clone is expanded.

NA,NA,TRBV7-2,TRBJ1-1,CASSFVFRGGTEAFF,TGTGCCAGCAGCTTCGTCTTCCGGGGAGGAACTGAAGCTTTCTTT
NA,TRBD2,TRBV3-1/TRBV3-2,TRBJ2-5,CASSQDYPSGQETQYF,TGTGCCAGCAGCCAAGACTACCCTAGCGGTCAAGAGACCCAGTACTTC
NA,NA,TRBV12-5,TRBJ2-2,CASGSGNTGELFF,TGTGCTAGTGGTAGCGGAAACACCGGGGAGCTGTTTTTT
NA,TRBD2,TRBV4-3,TRBJ2-5,CASSHRTSGETQYF,TGCGCCAGCAGCCACCGGACTAGCGGAGAGACCCAGTACTTC
NA,NA,TRBV28,TRBJ2-4,CASNPHTSSLAKNIQYF,TGTGCCAGCAATCCCCACACTAGCTCACTAGCCAAAAACATTCAGTACTTC
NA,TRBD1,TRBV11-2,TRBJ2-7,CASSLQSGTGVFEQYF,TGTGCCAGCAGCCTCCAATCGGGGACAGGGGTGTTCGAGCAGTACTTC
NA,NA,TRBV29-1,TRBJ1-2,CSVPPYGYTF,TGCAGCGTCCCTCCCTATGGCTACACCTTC
NA,NA,TRBV5-4,TRBJ1-4,CASRLPGNEKLFF,TGTGCCAGCAGGTTACCAGGGAATGAAAAACTGTTTTTT
NA,TRBD2,TRBV14,TRBJ2-1,CASSRVGTSEKGGNEQFF,TGTGCCAGCAGTCGCGTCGGGACTAGCGAAAAAGGTGGCAATGAGCAGTTCTTC
few,TRBD1,TRBV2,TRBJ1-1,CASRRDRSTEAFF,TGTGCCAGCAGAAGGGACAGATCCACTGAAGCTTTCTTT
NA,TRBD2,TRBV5-4,TRBJ2-7,CASSPSGSGSYEQYF,TGTGCCAGCAGCCCTAGCGGGAGTGGCTCCTACGAGCAGTACTTC
NA,TRBD1,TRBV5-4,TRBJ2-7,CASSGLGGQGSAYEQYF,TGTGCCAGCAGCGGACTTGGGGGACAGGGATCGGCCTACGAGCAGTACTTC
NA,TRBD1,TRBV10-3,TRBJ2-1,CAIDRGGDEQFF,TGTGCCATCGACAGGGGGGGCGATGAGCAGTTCTTC
NA,TRBD2,TRBV11-3,TRBJ2-2,CASSLESGGGWSGELFF,TGTGCCAGCAGCCTCGAATCCGGCGGGGGGTGGTCCGGGGAGCTGTTTTTT
NA,TRBD1,TRBV18,TRBJ1-2,CASSQQGLHGYGYTF,TGTGCCAGCTCACAACAGGGGCTTCACGGCTATGGCTACACCTTC
NA,TRBD2,TRBV3-1/TRBV3-2,TRBJ2-3,CASSQGTSGRAARTDTQYF,TGTGCCAGCAGCCAGGGGACTAGCGGGAGGGCCGCTCGCACAGATACGCAGTATTTT
once,TRBD2,TRBV15,TRBJ2-6,CATSTGLAGTGANVLTF,TGTGCCACCAGCACCGGACTAGCGGGAACTGGGGCCAACGTCCTGACTTTC
NA,NA,TRBV5-1,TRBJ2-2,CASSIRWGKQGIENTGELFF,TGCGCCAGCAGCATCCGGTGGGGTAAACAGGGAATCGAAAACACCGGGGAGCTGTTTTTT
NA,NA,TRBV18,TRBJ2-3,CASSPIRRGQTYSTDTQYF,TGTGCCAGCTCACCTATCCGGAGGGGACAGACTTATAGCACAGATACGCAGTATTTT
few,TRBD1,TRBV18,TRBJ2-7,CASSQGTGRSSYEQYF,TGTGCCAGCTCACAAGGGACAGGCCGAAGCTCCTACGAGCAGTACTTC
NA,NA,TRBV7-8,TRBJ1-5,CASSLAQLSAANQPQHF,TGTGCCAGCAGCTTAGCGCAGTTGTCGGCAGCGAATCAGCCCCAGCATTTT